These 30 T cell receptor beta chains originate from one sample sequenced in a study of shared clonotypes between healthy human individuals. TCRdb keeps only in-frame clones here, not all; method: immunoSEQ multiplex PCR. The repertoire holds approximately 980,000 clones, with less than 85% as singletons. Sequencing input: memory CD4+ T cells sorted from blood. Subset noted: CD45RA-negative fraction. Every receptor here comes from a man younger than 30 in good health.

This sequence joins TRBV7-2 and TRBJ2-3; D is unclear. V shed 4 bases and J shed 2 bases, with 10 bases lying between them. Germline-derived CDR1 and CDR2 are SGHTA and FQGNSA. The CDR3 covers 14 residues. CDR3 nucleotide sequence: TGTGCCAGCAGCTACAGACTGGACACAGATACGCAGTATTTT. Protein: CASSYRLDTDTQYF.

Only a few counts were recorded for this clone. Other DNA sequences within the sample encode an identical CDR3. The chain has TRBV5-1 and TRBJ2-3, with D hard to call. The germline V gene encodes CDR1 SGHRS and CDR2 YFSETQ. V was shortened by 0 bases and J by 5 bases, with 4 bases between the two germline ends. The CDR3 has 12 residues. CDR3 DNA sequence: TGCGCCAGCAGCTTGGCGGGAGATACGCAGTATTTT. It translates to CASSLAGDTQYF.

The chain recombines TRBV4-3 with TRBJ2-2; a weak D match, TRBD2 (5 bases). The length of the CDR3 is 14 residues. The germline V gene has CDR1 LGHNA and CDR2 YSLEER. Trimming cost V 1 base and J 5 bases, with 8 bases left between them. The CDR3 DNA sequence: TGCGCCAGCAGCCAAGCGGACTCTACCGGGGAGCTGTTTTTT. It encodes CASSQADSTGELFF.

This chain connects TRBV10-1 to TRBJ2-3; possibly TRBD2 for D (5 bases). Germline-derived CDR1 and CDR2 are WNHNN and SYGVQD (reference sequence). This CDR3 region has 15 residues. The V and J ends lost 0 bases and 2 bases respectively, with 9 bases between them. The CDR3 region is CASSESRLSTDTQYF. DNA for the CDR3: TGCGCCAGCAGTGAGTCGAGACTATCCACAGATACGCAGTATTTT.

The chain joins TRBV7-2 to TRBJ1-1; 8 nucleotides line up with TRBD1. This CDR3 contains 16 residues. The ends lost 5 bases at V and 2 bases at J; junction bases unmatched: 10. Germline-derived CDR1 and CDR2 are SGHTA and FQGNSA. CDR3 DNA: TGTGCCAGCAGCCTTTCAGGGGGCTTGATCAACACTGAAGCTTTCTTT. Its translation is CASSLSGGLINTEAFF.

This chain links TRBV12-1 with TRBJ2-7; TRBD1, as called in the table, went unchecked against the DNA. TRBV12-1 is shown as a pseudogene. The CDR3 has 13 amino acids. CDR3 sequence: CASPGQGSYEQYF. The CDR3 DNA follows: TGTGCCAGCCCCGGACAGGGTAGCTACGAGCAGTACTTC.

The genes are TRBV5-1 and TRBJ2-2; D gene unclear. Germline loops: CDR1 SGHRS, CDR2 YFSETQ. Deletions cut 5 bases from V and 1 base from J, with 9 bases between. This CDR3 region has 14 residues. The CDR3 DNA follows: TGCGCCAGCAGGCCGCAGATGAACACCGGGGAGCTGTTTTTT. Translation: CASRPQMNTGELFF.

The chain employs TRBV6-6 and TRBJ2-6; the D call may be TRBD1 or TRBD2 (6 bases each). CDR1 and CDR2 from the germline V gene are MNHNY and SVGAGI (reference sequence). V was clipped by 6 bases and J by 8 bases, with 14 bases between them. This CDR3 has 14 residues. CDR3 DNA sequence: TGTGCCAGCAGCCACAGGGAGGAGACCAACGTCCTGACTTTC. This sequence encodes CASSHREETNVLTF.

The genes are TRBV6-5 and TRBJ1-3; 7 bases match TRBD1. CDR3 length: 15 residues. V lost 4 bases, J lost 2 bases, and 5 bases stayed unmatched. Germline V gene lookup returns CDR1 MNHEY and CDR2 SVGAGI. The CDR3 spells CASSSDRVPGNTIYF. The CDR3 bases are TGTGCCAGCAGTTCCGACAGGGTGCCTGGAAACACCATATATTTT.

The gene calls are TRBV5-1 and TRBJ1-3, with TRBD1 matching over 7 bases. The ends lost 4 bases at V and 3 bases at J; junction bases unmatched: 7. The CDR3 is made up of 15 amino acids. Germline loops: CDR1 SGHRS, CDR2 YFSETQ. CDR3 sequence reads: CASSPTGTHGNTIYF. CDR3 bases: TGCGCCAGCAGCCCGACAGGGACTCATGGAAACACCATATATTTT.

The chain has TRBV4-1 and TRBJ2-7; 9 bases match TRBD2. Per the germline V gene, CDR1 is MGHRA and CDR2 is YSYEKL. The CDR3 totals 16 residues. V dropped 1 base and J dropped 1; count of bases not matched to a gene: 5. In nucleotides, the CDR3 is TGCGCCAGCAGCCAAGTTCGAGCGGGGGGTTCCTACGAGCAGTACTTC. This encodes CASSQVRAGGSYEQYF.

The J gene is TRBJ1-2, the V gene TRBV2; 7 nucleotides match TRBD1. Germline trimming cut 6 bases from V and 3 bases from J; bases unmatched to any gene: 4. In germline, CDR1 is SNHLY, CDR2 FYNNEI. This CDR3 has 13 amino acids. CDR3: CASRGGQHYGYTF. The CDR3 coding sequence is TGTGCCAGCAGGGGGGGACAGCACTATGGCTACACCTTC.

The V and J genes are TRBV4-3 and TRBJ1-4, with 7 bases matching TRBD1. Trimming removed 0 bases from V and 7 bases from J; junction bases left unmatched: 11. This CDR3 is built from 17 residues. Per the germline V gene, CDR1 is LGHNA and CDR2 is YSLEER. The DNA for the CDR3 is TGCGCCAGCAGCCAAGATCCCAAACAGGGGAGGGGTGAAAAACTGTTTTTT. Residues: CASSQDPKQGRGEKLFF.

The J gene is TRBJ2-3, the V gene TRBV19, with 8 bases aligning to TRBD2. The CDR3 covers 15 residues. Germline-derived CDR1 and CDR2 are LNHDA and SQIVND (reference sequence). The J segment lost 4 bases and the V segment lost 6 bases, leaving 9 bases of the junction unmatched. DNA of the CDR3: TGTGCCAGTAGAGGGGCTAGCGGGTTTGCAGATACGCAGTATTTT. The encoded protein is CASRGASGFADTQYF.

The chain combines TRBV6-5 with TRBJ1-2; D possibly corresponds to TRBD1 (6 bases). The CDR3 length is 14 residues. Germline values: CDR1 MNHEY, CDR2 SVGAGI. The V gene lost 5 bases and the J gene lost 2 bases, with 12 bases spanning the gap. CDR3 residues: CASSPGQRNYGYTF. As DNA, the CDR3 is TGTGCCAGCAGTCCTGGACAGCGCAACTATGGCTACACCTTC.

The chain is built from TRBV6-5 and TRBJ2-1; 9 bases fit TRBD2. J gave up 7 bases and V 7 bases, and 8 bases lay outside the gene matches. This CDR3 has 14 residues. Looked up from germline, CDR1 is MNHEY and CDR2 is SVGAGI. CDR3 nucleotide sequence: TGTGCCAGCACGAGAGCGGGGGGAGGTAATGAGCAGTTCTTC. As protein: CASTRAGGGNEQFF.

The rearrangement links TRBV4-3 to TRBJ1-6, with 8 bases fitting TRBD1. This CDR3 comprises 14 residues. From germline, CDR1 is LGHNA and CDR2 YSLEER. V lost 1 base, J lost 10 bases, and 3 bases stayed unmatched. The DNA of the CDR3 is TGCGCCAGCAGCCAAGTTGGACAGGGCTCACCCCTCCACTTT. Its translation is CASSQVGQGSPLHF.

The genes are TRBV7-9 and TRBJ2-7; maybe TRBD2 (7 bases). The V gene lost 5 bases and the J gene lost 0 bases, with 17 bases spanning the gap. The CDR3 has 16 residues. Germline lookup yields CDR1 SEHNR and CDR2 FQNEAQ (reference sequence). The CDR3 bases are TGTGCCAGCAGCAAGATTGGTAGGGGGGGCTCCTACGAGCAGTACTTC. Protein: CASSKIGRGGSYEQYF.

The V call is TRBV2, the J call TRBJ2-4; D is possibly TRBD1 (5 bases). Per the germline V gene, CDR1 is SNHLY and CDR2 is FYNNEI. Trimming removed 2 bases from V and 5 bases from J, with 13 bases in between. This CDR3 comprises 15 residues. The CDR3 loop is CASSERGRAQNIQYF. In DNA form, the CDR3 reads TGTGCCAGCAGTGAAAGGGGCAGGGCCCAAAACATTCAGTACTTC. Full variable domain (remainder filled in from reference TRBV2 and TRBJ2-4): EPEVTQTPSHQVTQMGQEVILRCVPISNHLYFYWYRQILGQKVEFLVSFYNNEISEKSEIFDDQFSVERPDGSNFTLKIRSTKLEDSAMYFCASSERGRAQNIQYFGAGTRLSVL.

V gene TRBV18 combines with J gene TRBJ1-2; 7 bases are shared with TRBD1. The ends lost 6 bases at V and 8 bases at J; junction bases unmatched: 12. This CDR3 comprises 14 residues. From germline, CDR1 is KGHSH and CDR2 LQKENI. Here the CDR3 DNA reads TGTGCCAGCTCCCGGGCGGACAGGTCTGCAGGCTACACCTTC. Protein sequence: CASSRADRSAGYTF.

The table lists this clone with a few counts. The chain links TRBV28 to TRBJ1-1; no firm D call. The CDR3 runs to 15 residues. Germline V gene data show CDR1 as MDHEN and CDR2 as SYDVKM. V was cut by 7 bases and J by 4 bases, with 19 bases left in between. CDR3 DNA: TGTGCCAGCACCTTCCTCGGAGGCTGGAGCACTGAAGCTTTCTTT. Amino acids: CASTFLGGWSTEAFF.

The chain combines TRBV7-2 with TRBJ1-3, with D possibly matching TRBD1 (5 bases). This CDR3 has 16 residues. V shed 1 base and J shed 3 bases, with 13 bases lying between them. Per the germline V gene, CDR1 is SGHTA and CDR2 is FQGNSA. This chain's CDR3 is CASSLGHGTGGNTIYF. CDR3 in DNA: TGTGCCAGCAGCTTAGGCCACGGGACTGGTGGAAACACCATATATTTT.

As concerns this clone: This same CDR3 is encoded by further DNA sequences in the sample. The V call is TRBV6-6, the J call TRBJ1-2; no definite D call. The CDR3 totals 13 residues. Germline-derived CDR1 and CDR2 are MNHNY and SVGAGI (reference sequence). The ends were cut back, 5 bases at V and 5 bases at J, with 12 bases in the middle. The CDR3 DNA sequence: TGTGCCAGCAGTCCGGACCGAGGGTATGGCTACACCTTC. It codes for CASSPDRGYGYTF.

The CDR3 sequence is CASSERHTEAFF. CDR3 DNA: TGTGCCAGCAGTGAGAGGCACACTGAAGCTTTCTTT. This chain connects TRBV6-1 to TRBJ1-1; no clear D gene. The length of the CDR3 is 12 residues. Germline V gene data show CDR1 as MNHNS and CDR2 as SASEGT. The V and J ends lost 3 bases and 3 bases respectively, with 5 bases between them.

The V and J genes are TRBV30 and TRBJ1-3; D uncertain. The V end lost 4 bases, the J end lost 2 bases, and 18 bases lay between the germline ends. The CDR3 sequence is 16 residues long. Germline CDR1 is GTSNPN and CDR2 is SVGIG (reference sequence). The CDR3 sequence is CAWKREFSAPGNTIYF. CDR3 nucleotide sequence: TGTGCCTGGAAGAGGGAGTTCTCAGCGCCTGGAAACACCATATATTTT.

Concerning this clone itself: Other nucleotide sequences in the sample specify the same CDR3. The chain couples TRBV7-9 to TRBJ2-7, with D maybe TRBD1 (6 bases). The CDR3 runs to 14 residues. Germline-derived CDR1 and CDR2 are SEHNR and FQNEAQ (reference sequence). The V gene lost 3 bases and the J gene lost 0 bases, with 9 bases spanning the gap. The CDR3 DNA reads TGTGCCAGCAGCTTTGGGGGCAGCTCCTACGAGCAGTACTTC. Its protein product is CASSFGGSSYEQYF. Complete variable domain (other parts from reference TRBV7-9 and TRBJ2-7): DTGVSQNPRHKITKRGQNVTFRCDPISEHNRLYWYRQTLGQGPEFLTYFQNEAQLEKSRLLSDRFSAERPKGSFSTLEIQRTEQGDSAMYLCASSFGGSSYEQYFGPGTRLTVT.

This clone occurred a few times. The chain combines TRBV7-7 with TRBJ1-3, with 9 bases aligning to TRBD1. The CDR3 consists of 15 residues. The V gene's germline CDR1 is SSHAT and CDR2 FNYEAQ (reference sequence). The CDR3 nucleotides read TGTGCTAGGACAGGGGCCCACAACTCTGGAAACACCATATATTTT. As protein: CARTGAHNSGNTIYF.

The V and J genes are TRBV29-1 and TRBJ2-7; TRBD2 matches 15 bases. From germline, CDR1 is SQVTM and CDR2 ANQGSEA. The length of the CDR3 is 15 residues. V was pared by 5 bases and J by 4 bases, with 6 bases of the junction left unmatched. The CDR3 sequence is CSVHGLAGGQYEQYF. CDR3 coding DNA: TGCAGCGTTCACGGACTAGCGGGAGGGCAATACGAGCAGTACTTC.

The V call is TRBV11-3, the J call TRBJ2-2; D might be TRBD2 (6 bases). V shed 4 bases and J shed 5 bases, with 11 bases lying between them. This CDR3 contains 14 residues. From germline, CDR1 is SGHNT and CDR2 YENEEA. The CDR3 DNA reads TGTGCCAGCAGCTCAATAGGGAGGACCGGGGAGCTGTTTTTT. This codes for CASSSIGRTGELFF.

The J gene is TRBJ2-3, the V gene TRBV7-2; no clear D. Germline V lookup: CDR1 SGHTA, CDR2 FQGNSA. With 0 bases removed from V and 10 bases from J, the gap between germline ends came to 8 bases. This CDR3 region has 12 residues. The CDR3 DNA sequence: TGTGCCAGCAGCTTAGCTGGCCTATCGCAGTATTTT. Amino acid sequence: CASSLAGLSQYF.